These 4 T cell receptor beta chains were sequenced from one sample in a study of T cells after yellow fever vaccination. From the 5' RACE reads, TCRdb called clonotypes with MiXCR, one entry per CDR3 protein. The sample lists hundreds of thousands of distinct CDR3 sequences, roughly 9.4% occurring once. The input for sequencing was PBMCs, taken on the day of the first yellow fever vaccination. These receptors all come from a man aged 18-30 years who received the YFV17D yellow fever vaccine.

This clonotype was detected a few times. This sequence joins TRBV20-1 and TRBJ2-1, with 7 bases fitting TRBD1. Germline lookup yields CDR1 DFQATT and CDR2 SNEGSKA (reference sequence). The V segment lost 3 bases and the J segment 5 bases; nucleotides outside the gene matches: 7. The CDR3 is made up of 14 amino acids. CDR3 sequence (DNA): TGCAGTGCTAGGAAAACAGGGGATAACAATGAGCAGTTCTTC. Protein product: CSARKTGDNNEQFF.

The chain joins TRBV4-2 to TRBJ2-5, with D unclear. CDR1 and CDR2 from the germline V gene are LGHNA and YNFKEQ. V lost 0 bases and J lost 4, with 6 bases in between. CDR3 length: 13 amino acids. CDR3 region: CASSQDESETQYF. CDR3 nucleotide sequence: TGTGCCAGCAGCCAAGATGAATCAGAGACCCAGTACTTC.

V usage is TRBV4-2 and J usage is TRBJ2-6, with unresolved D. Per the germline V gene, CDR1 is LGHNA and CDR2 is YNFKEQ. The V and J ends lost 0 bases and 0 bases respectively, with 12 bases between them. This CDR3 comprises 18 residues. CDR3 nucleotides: TGTGCCAGCAGCCAAGATAGGCTAGAGAGCTCTGGGGCCAACGTCCTGACTTTC. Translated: CASSQDRLESSGANVLTF.

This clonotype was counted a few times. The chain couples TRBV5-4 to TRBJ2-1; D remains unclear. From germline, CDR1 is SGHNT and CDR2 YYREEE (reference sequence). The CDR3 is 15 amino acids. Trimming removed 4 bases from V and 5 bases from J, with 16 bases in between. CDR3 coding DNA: TGTGCCAGCAGCCCTAGAGCTGGTCCCGACAATGAGCAGTTCTTC. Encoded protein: CASSPRAGPDNEQFF.